This T cell receptor (beta chain) was identified in a study of blood T cells in healthy people across ages. The trim removed 0 bases at V and 6 bases at J, leaving 7 bases unmatched. Looked up from germline, CDR1 is SQVTM and CDR2 is ANQGSEA. The CDR3 totals 16 residues. Together with a sample-barcoded 5' primer, a J-beta primer mix was included in a second PCR lasting roughly 6 to 12 cycles. TCRdb called the 5' RACE reads again in MiXCR, with one record for every CDR3 protein. The sample has fewer than 950,000 distinct CDR3 sequences; 40% to 65% are singletons. The specimen sequenced was blood. The chain couples TRBV29-1 to TRBJ2-3; TRBD2 agrees at 12 bases. The receptor's source is a man aged 80 or over in good health. CDR3 sequence (DNA): TGCAGCGTTGAAGATCCCCGACTAGCGGGGGTGGATACGCAGTATTTT. It yields the protein CSVEDPRLAGVDTQYF.